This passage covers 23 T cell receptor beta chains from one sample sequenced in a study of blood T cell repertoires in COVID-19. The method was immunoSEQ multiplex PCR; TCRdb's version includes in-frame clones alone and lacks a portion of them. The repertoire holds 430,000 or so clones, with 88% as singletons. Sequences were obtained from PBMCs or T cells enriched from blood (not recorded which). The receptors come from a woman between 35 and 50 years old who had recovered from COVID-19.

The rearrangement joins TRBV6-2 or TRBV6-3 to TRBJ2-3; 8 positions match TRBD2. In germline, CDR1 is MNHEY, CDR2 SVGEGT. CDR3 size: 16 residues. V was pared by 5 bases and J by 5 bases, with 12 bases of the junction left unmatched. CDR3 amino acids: CASSTPRGGERDTQYF. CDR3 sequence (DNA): TGTGCCAGCAGTACCCCCCGGGGGGGAGAGAGAGATACGCAGTATTTT.

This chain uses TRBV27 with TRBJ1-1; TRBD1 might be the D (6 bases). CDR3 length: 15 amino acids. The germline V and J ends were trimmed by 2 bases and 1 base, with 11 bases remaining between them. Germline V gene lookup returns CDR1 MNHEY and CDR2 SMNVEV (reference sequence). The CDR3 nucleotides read TGTGCCAGCAGTTTACTTCGACAGGAGAACACTGAAGCTTTCTTT. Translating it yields CASSLLRQENTEAFF.

The CDR3 is CASSPITVQETQYF. CDR3 DNA: TGTGCCAGCTCACCAATCACTGTCCAAGAGACCCAGTACTTC. The genes are TRBV18 and TRBJ2-5; D is ambiguous. Trimming pared 2 bases from V and 1 base from J, leaving 8 bases between. CDR3 size: 14 residues. Looked up from germline, CDR1 is KGHSH and CDR2 is LQKENI.

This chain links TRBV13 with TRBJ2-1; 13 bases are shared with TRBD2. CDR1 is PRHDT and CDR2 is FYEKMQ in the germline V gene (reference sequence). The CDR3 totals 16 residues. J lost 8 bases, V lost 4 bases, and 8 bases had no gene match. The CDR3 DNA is TGTGCCAGCAGCTCCTGGACTAGCGGGAGAGGGGATGAGCAGTTCTTC. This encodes CASSSWTSGRGDEQFF.

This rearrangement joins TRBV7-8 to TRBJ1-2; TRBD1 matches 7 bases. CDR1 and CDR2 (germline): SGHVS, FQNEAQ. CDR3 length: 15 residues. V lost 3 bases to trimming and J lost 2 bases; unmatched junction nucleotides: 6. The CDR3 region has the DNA TGTGCCAGCAGCTTTGAGACAGGGTGGAACTATGGCTACACCTTC. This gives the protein CASSFETGWNYGYTF.

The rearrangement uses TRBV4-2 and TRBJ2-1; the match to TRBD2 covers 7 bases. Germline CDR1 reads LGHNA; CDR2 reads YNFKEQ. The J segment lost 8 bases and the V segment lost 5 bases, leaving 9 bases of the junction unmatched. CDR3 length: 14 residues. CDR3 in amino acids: CASSVTSENHEQFF. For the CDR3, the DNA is TGTGCCAGCAGCGTAACTAGCGAAAATCATGAGCAGTTCTTC.

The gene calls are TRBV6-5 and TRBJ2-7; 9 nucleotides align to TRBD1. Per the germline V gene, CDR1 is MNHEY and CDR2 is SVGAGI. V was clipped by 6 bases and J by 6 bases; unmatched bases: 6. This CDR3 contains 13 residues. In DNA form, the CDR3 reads TGTGCCAGCAGGGGACAGGGAAACGCCGAGCAGTACTTC. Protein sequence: CASRGQGNAEQYF.

CDR3 DNA: TGTGCCAGCAGGTACAGGGGTGCAGGCGAGCAGTACTTC. Translation: CASRYRGAGEQYF. The rearrangement joins TRBV3-1 (or the pseudogene TRBV3-2) to TRBJ2-7; TRBD1 aligns across 7 bases. The CDR3 consists of 13 residues. After removal of 6 bases from V and 6 bases from J, the junction contained 8 bases not matched to a gene. Germline assignment: CDR1 LGHDT and CDR2 YNNKEL (reference sequence).

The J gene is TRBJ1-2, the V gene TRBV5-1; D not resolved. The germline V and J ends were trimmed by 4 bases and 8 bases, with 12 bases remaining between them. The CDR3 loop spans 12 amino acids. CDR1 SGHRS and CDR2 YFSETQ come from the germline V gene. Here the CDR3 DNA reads TGCGCCAGCAGCCCCGGGGAGCACGGCTACACCTTC. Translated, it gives CASSPGEHGYTF.

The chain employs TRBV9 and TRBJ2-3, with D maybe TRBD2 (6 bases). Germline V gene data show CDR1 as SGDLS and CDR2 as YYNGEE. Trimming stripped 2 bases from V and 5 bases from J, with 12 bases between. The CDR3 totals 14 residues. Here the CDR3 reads CASSVSPRGDTQYF. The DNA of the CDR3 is TGTGCCAGCAGCGTCTCCCCGCGGGGAGATACGCAGTATTTT.

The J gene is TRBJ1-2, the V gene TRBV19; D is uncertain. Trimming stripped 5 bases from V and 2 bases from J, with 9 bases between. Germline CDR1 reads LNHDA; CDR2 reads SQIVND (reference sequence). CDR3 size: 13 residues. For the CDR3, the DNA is TGTGCCAGTAGTCCCACAGAAAACTATGGCTACACCTTC. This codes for CASSPTENYGYTF.

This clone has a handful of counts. The DNA of the CDR3 is TGTGCCTTGAGGGGGCCACAGACAACCTACGAGCAGTACTTC. It specifies CALRGPQTTYEQYF. The chain employs TRBV30 and TRBJ2-7; 7 positions match TRBD1. The CDR3 totals 14 residues. V shed 7 bases and J 2 bases; nucleotides not matched to a gene: 11. Germline V gene sequence: CDR1 GTSNPN, CDR2 SVGIG (reference sequence).

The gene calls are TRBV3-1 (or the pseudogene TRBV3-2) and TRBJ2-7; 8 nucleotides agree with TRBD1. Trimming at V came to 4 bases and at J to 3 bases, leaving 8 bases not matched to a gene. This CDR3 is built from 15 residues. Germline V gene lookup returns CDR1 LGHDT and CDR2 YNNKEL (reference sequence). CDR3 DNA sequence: TGTGCCAGCAGCCCAACAGGGGGAAGGGGCTACGAGCAGTACTTC. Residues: CASSPTGGRGYEQYF.

The CDR3 bases are TGTGCCAGCGGACACTCCAATCAGCCCCAGCATTTT. Encoded protein: CASGHSNQPQHF. The chain carries TRBV27 and TRBJ1-5, with D perhaps matching TRBD1 (5 bases). Germline V gene data show CDR1 as MNHEY and CDR2 as SMNVEV (reference sequence). This CDR3 region has 12 residues. The germline V and J ends were trimmed by 8 bases and 3 bases, with 8 bases remaining between them.

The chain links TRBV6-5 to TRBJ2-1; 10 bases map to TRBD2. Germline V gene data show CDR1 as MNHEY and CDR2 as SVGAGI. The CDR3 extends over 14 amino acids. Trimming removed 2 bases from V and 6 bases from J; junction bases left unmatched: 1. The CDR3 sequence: CASSYRLAGNEQFF. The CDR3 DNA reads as TGTGCCAGCAGTTACCGACTAGCGGGCAATGAGCAGTTCTTC.

CDR3 protein: CASSRDNNYGYTF. Written as DNA, the CDR3 is TGTGCCAGCAGCCGAGACAACAACTATGGCTACACCTTC. This sequence joins TRBV7-9 and TRBJ1-2; no definite D call. The germline CDR1 and CDR2 sequences are SEHNR and FQNEAQ (reference sequence). CDR3 length: 13 residues. Deletions cut 5 bases from V and 2 bases from J, with 9 bases between.

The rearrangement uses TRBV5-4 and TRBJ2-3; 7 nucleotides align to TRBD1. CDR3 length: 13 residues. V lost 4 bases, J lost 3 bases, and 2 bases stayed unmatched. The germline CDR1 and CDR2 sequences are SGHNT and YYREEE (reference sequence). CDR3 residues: CASSATGTDTQYF. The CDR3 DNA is TGTGCCAGCAGCGCGACAGGGACAGATACGCAGTATTTT.

Here the CDR3 DNA reads TGCGCCAGCAGCTTGAGCCTACCCGCCTCTAACTATGGCTACACCTTC. Its translation is CASSLSLPASNYGYTF. V is TRBV5-1 and J is TRBJ1-2, with D hard to call. CDR1 is SGHRS, CDR2 YFSETQ, per germline. Between the trimmed V and J ends, which lost 1 base and 0 bases, there was a span of 13 bases. This CDR3 has 16 amino acids.

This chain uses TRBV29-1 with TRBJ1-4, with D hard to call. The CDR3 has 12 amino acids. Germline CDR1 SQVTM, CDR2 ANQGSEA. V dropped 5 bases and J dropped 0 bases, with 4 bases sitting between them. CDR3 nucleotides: TGCAGCGTTCCCGCAACTAATGAAAAACTGTTTTTT. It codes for CSVPATNEKLFF.

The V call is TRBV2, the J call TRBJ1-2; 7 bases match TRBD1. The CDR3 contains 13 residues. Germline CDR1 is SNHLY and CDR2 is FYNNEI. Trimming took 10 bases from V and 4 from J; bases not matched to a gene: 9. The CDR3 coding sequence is TGTGCCACAGGAACAGGGGCGGTCTATGGCTACACCTTC. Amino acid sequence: CATGTGAVYGYTF.

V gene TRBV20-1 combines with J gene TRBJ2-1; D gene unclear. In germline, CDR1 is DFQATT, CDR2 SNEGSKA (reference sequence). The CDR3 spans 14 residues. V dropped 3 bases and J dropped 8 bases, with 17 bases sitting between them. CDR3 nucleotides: TGCAGTGCTAGTAGGCGGCGACCTCGGGATGAGCAGTTCTTC. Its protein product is CSASRRRPRDEQFF.

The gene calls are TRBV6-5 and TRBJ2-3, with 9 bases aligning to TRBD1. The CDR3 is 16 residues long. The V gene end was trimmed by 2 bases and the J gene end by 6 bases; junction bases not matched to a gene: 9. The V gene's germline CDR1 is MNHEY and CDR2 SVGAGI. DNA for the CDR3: TGTGCCAGCAGTTACAGTATCGGGACAGGGAGTGATACGCAGTATTTT. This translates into CASSYSIGTGSDTQYF.

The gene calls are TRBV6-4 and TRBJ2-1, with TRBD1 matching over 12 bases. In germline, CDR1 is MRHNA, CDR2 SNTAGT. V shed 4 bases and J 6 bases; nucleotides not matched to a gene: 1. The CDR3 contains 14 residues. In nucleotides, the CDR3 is TGTGCCAGCAGTGGGGACAGGGGGCTCAATGAGCAGTTCTTC. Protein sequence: CASSGDRGLNEQFF.